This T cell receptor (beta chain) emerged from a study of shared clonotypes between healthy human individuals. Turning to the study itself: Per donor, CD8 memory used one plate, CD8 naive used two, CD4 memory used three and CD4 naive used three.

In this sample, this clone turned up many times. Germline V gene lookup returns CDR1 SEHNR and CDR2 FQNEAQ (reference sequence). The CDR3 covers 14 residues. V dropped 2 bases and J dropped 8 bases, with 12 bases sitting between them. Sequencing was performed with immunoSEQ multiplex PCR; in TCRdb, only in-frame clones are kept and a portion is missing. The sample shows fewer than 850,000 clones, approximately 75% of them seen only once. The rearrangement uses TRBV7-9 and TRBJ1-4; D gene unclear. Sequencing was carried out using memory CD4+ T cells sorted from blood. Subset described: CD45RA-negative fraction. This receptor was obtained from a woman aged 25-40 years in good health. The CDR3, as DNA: TGTGCCAGCAGCTTACAAGCCGGAGGGGAAAAACTGTTTTTT. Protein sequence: CASSLQAGGEKLFF.